These T cell receptor beta chains were read from a single sample in a study of cytomegalovirus exposure and HLA in healthy donors. Assay used: immunoSEQ multiplex PCR; TCRdb lists only in-frame clones, some missing. The sample contains about 66,000 clones, around 97% of which appear only once. The sequencing input was PBMCs. The source is a woman between 18 and 29 years old in good health and CMV-seropositive. The CDR3 runs from the conserved cysteine through the conserved F or W. D genes are given only for firm matches. A clone size is listed for some rows: how often the clone was seen (once, few, many), or a class if it is expanded.

J: TRBJ2-1
size: -
D: -
V: TRBV6-1
DNA: TGTGCCAGCAGTACTACTCCTCCGAATGAGCAGTTCTTC
CDR3: CASSTTPPNEQFF

J: TRBJ2-3
size: -
D: -
V: TRBV19
DNA: TGTGCCAGTAGTTTCCAGGGCCTCACAGATACGCAGTATTTT
CDR3: CASSFQGLTDTQYF

J: TRBJ1-2
size: -
D: -
V: TRBV27
DNA: TGTGCCAGCAGTCCGTCGGGGTTGAGTGGCTACACCTTC
CDR3: CASSPSGLSGYTF

J: TRBJ2-7
size: -
D: -
V: TRBV9
DNA: TGTGCCAGCAGCCCAGTTAGCGGCCGTTTGGGACTCCCATACGAGCAGTACTTC
CDR3: CASSPVSGRLGLPYEQYF

J: TRBJ2-1
size: -
D: TRBD2
V: TRBV10-3
DNA: TGTGCCATCAGCGGTACTAGCGGAGAGTTGAATGAGCAGTTCTTC
CDR3: CAISGTSGELNEQFF

J: TRBJ1-1
size: -
D: TRBD1
V: TRBV7-3
DNA: TGTGCCAGCAGCTTAACGGGCGACAGGGGTACTGAAGCTTTCTTT
CDR3: CASSLTGDRGTEAFF

J: TRBJ1-1
size: once
D: -
V: TRBV5-1
DNA: TGCGCCAGCAGCTCCCTGGCGGCGGGCACTGAAGCTTTCTTT
CDR3: CASSSLAAGTEAFF

J: TRBJ2-1
size: -
D: TRBD2
V: TRBV7-8
DNA: TGTGCCAGCAGCTCGCTAGCGGGATCACTCAATGAGCAGTTCTTC
CDR3: CASSSLAGSLNEQFF

J: TRBJ1-3
size: -
D: -
V: TRBV30
DNA: TGTGCCTGGAGTTTAGAGGACACCATATATTTT
CDR3: CAWSLEDTIYF

J: TRBJ2-7
size: -
D: -
V: TRBV7-8
DNA: TGTGCCAGCTCTGGGCAGCAAACCTACGAGCAGTACTTC
CDR3: CASSGQQTYEQYF

J: TRBJ1-1
size: -
D: -
V: TRBV27
DNA: TGTGCCAGCAGTTTATGGGGATCGGGGAGTCCGAGCACTGAAGCTTTCTTT
CDR3: CASSLWGSGSPSTEAFF

J: TRBJ2-6
size: -
D: TRBD2
V: TRBV19
DNA: TGTGCCAGTAGTTCCACGGCTAGCGGTAGCTCTGGGGCCAACGTCCTGACTTTC
CDR3: CASSSTASGSSGANVLTF

J: TRBJ2-3
size: -
D: -
V: TRBV28
DNA: TGTGCCAGCAGCACCAGCCCGGGTACAGATACGCAGTATTTT
CDR3: CASSTSPGTDTQYF

J: TRBJ2-2
size: few
D: -
V: TRBV19
DNA: TGTGCCAGTAGTATTAACCGGAGGGGGGAGCTGTTTTTT
CDR3: CASSINRRGELFF

J: TRBJ1-1
size: -
D: -
V: TRBV10-3
DNA: TGTGCCATCAGTGACGGAAGGGAGACTGAAGCTTTCTTT
CDR3: CAISDGRETEAFF

J: TRBJ2-7
size: once
D: TRBD2
V: TRBV11-3
DNA: TGTGCCAGCAGCCTGACTAGCGGGATCCAGCAGTACTTC
CDR3: CASSLTSGIQQYF

J: TRBJ2-1
size: -
D: TRBD2
V: TRBV5-1
DNA: TGCGCCAGCAGCTTGGGAGGGACTAGCGGATACTCCTACAATGAGCAGTTCTTC
CDR3: CASSLGGTSGYSYNEQFF

J: TRBJ1-1
size: -
D: -
V: TRBV9
DNA: TGTGCCAGCAGCCCCGACGGTTGGGCCTCGAACACTGAAGCTTTCTTT
CDR3: CASSPDGWASNTEAFF

J: TRBJ2-7
size: -
D: TRBD2
V: TRBV30
DNA: TGTGCCTGGAGTCTAGGGGAGGGCGAGCAGTACTTC
CDR3: CAWSLGEGEQYF

J: TRBJ1-1
size: once
D: -
V: TRBV6-5
DNA: TGTGCCAGCACTGCAAACTCGGAAGCTTTCTTT
CDR3: CASTANSEAFF

J: TRBJ1-2
size: -
D: -
V: TRBV28
DNA: TGTGCCAGCAGTTTATTGGTAGCTAACTATGGCTACACCTTC
CDR3: CASSLLVANYGYTF

J: TRBJ2-7
size: -
D: -
V: TRBV28
DNA: TGTGCCAGCAGGGATGGGGGGGGCAGGGGAGTGGAGTACTTC
CDR3: CASRDGGGRGVEYF

J: TRBJ2-1
size: -
D: -
V: TRBV10-2
DNA: TGCGCCAGCAGTGAGCGGCTGGGCGGGGATGAGCAGTTCTTC
CDR3: CASSERLGGDEQFF

J: TRBJ1-1
size: -
D: -
V: TRBV10-1
DNA: TGCGCCAGCAAACTCAAAAAGAACACTGAAGCTTTCTTT
CDR3: CASKLKKNTEAFF

J: TRBJ2-1
size: -
D: TRBD2
V: TRBV27
DNA: TGTGCCAGCAGTTTTTCCCCGCAACTAGCGGGCCATGACAATGAGCAGTTCTTC
CDR3: CASSFSPQLAGHDNEQFF

J: TRBJ2-7
size: -
D: TRBD2
V: TRBV10-1
DNA: TGCGCCAGCAGTAATACTAGCGGGATCTCGCGCTACGAGCAGTACTTC
CDR3: CASSNTSGISRYEQYF